Included here is one T cell receptor beta chain sequence, with context. Its target is unknown. Germline CDR1 and CDR2: SGHDT and YYEEEE. V was trimmed by 3 bases and J by 5 bases, leaving 6 bases between them. This CDR3 spans 11 amino acids. The data belong to a study of T cells in Graves' hyperthyroidism and ophthalmopathy. Overall study: Pretreatment peripheral blood was obtained at initial diagnosis. Study-level findings and limits: Ophthalmopathy was told apart from stable hyperthyroidism by a 13 V-J model.

Using RNA transcripts as the source, TCR beta CDR3 regions were amplified. The TCR CDR3 was amplified in a first-round RT-PCR using the HTBI primer set. Each CDR3 protein gets one entry after TCRdb re-called the multiplex PCR reads with MiXCR. The table lists approximately 260,000 distinct CDR3 sequences, approximately 14% of them singletons. In making diagnoses, clinical symptoms, serum thyroxine and TRAb, thyroid ultrasound and orbital computed tomography were all used. This chain joins TRBV5-6 and TRBJ2-7; D gene unclear. The specimen sequenced was blood. The origin of this receptor is a woman in her 50s with Graves' hyperthyroidism that later progressed to Graves' ophthalmopathy. In nucleotides, the CDR3 is TGTGCCAGCAGCTCTATTGACGAGCAGTACTTC. It encodes CASSSIDEQYF.